This is a list of T cell receptor beta chains from one sample in a study of cytomegalovirus exposure and HLA in healthy donors. TCRdb's table, derived via immunoSEQ multiplex PCR, lists solely in-frame clones and lacks some. Of 160,000 or so clones in the sample, around four fifths were seen once. Source material: PBMCs. Receptors were obtained from a man younger than 30 in good health and CMV-seronegative. Both conserved end residues are part of each CDR3. The order of the fields is J gene, D gene, V gene, CDR3 protein, CDR3 DNA. A D gene is named only where the DNA matches it firmly.

TRBJ2-7 TRBD1 TRBV15 CATSRAGQGSYEQYF TGTGCCACCAGCAGAGCCGGACAGGGCTCCTACGAGCAGTACTTC
TRBJ1-5 TRBD1 TRBV7-8 CASSLPPPGQGQPQHF TGTGCCAGCAGCTTACCTCCACCGGGACAGGGTCAGCCCCAGCATTTT
TRBJ2-1 NA TRBV28 CASSLRGIEQFF TGTGCCAGCAGTCTACGGGGGATTGAGCAGTTCTTC
TRBJ1-1 TRBD1 TRBV29-1 CSVDRGGTEAFF TGCAGCGTAGACAGGGGAGGCACTGAAGCTTTCTTT
TRBJ2-7 NA TRBV6-1 CASSETDWIQYF TGTGCCAGCAGTGAAACGGACTGGATACAGTACTTC
TRBJ1-1 NA TRBV9 CASSTGTANTEAFF TGTGCCAGCAGCACAGGGACGGCGAACACTGAAGCTTTCTTT
TRBJ2-5 TRBD1 TRBV6-5 CASSRTGPYQETQYF TGTGCCAGCAGCCGGACAGGGCCTTACCAAGAGACCCAGTACTTC
TRBJ2-2 NA TRBV5-1 CASSLGAANTGELFF TGCGCCAGCAGCTTGGGGGCAGCAAACACCGGGGAGCTGTTTTTT
TRBJ1-5 NA TRBV28 CASSPSGAADRQPQHF TGTGCCAGCAGTCCGAGCGGGGCGGCAGATCGTCAGCCCCAGCATTTT
TRBJ1-2 NA TRBV10-3 CAISAPAGIHGYTF TGTGCCATCAGTGCTCCGGCAGGGATACATGGCTACACCTTC
TRBJ1-1 NA TRBV2 CASTMDSNTEAFF TGTGCCAGCACCATGGACAGCAACACTGAAGCTTTCTTT
TRBJ2-7 TRBD1 TRBV4-1 CASSHRLQGASRRSSYEQYF TGCGCCAGCAGCCACAGACTACAGGGGGCTTCGCGGAGGAGCTCCTACGAGCAGTACTTC
TRBJ2-1 NA TRBV7-2 CASSLARARNEQFF TGTGCCAGCAGCTTAGCGAGAGCGAGGAATGAGCAGTTCTTC